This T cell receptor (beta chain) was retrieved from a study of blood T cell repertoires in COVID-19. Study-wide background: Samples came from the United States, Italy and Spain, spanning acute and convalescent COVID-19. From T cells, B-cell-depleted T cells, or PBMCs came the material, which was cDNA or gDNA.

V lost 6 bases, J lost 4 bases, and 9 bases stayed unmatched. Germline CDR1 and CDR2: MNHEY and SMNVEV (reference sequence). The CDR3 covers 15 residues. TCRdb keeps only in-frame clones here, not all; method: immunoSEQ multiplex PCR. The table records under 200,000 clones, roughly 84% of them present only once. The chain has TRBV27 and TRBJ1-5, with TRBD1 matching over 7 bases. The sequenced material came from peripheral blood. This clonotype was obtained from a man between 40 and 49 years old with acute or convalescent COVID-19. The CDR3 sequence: CASRKTGIVNQPQHF. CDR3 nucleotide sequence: TGTGCCAGCAGGAAGACAGGGATTGTTAATCAGCCCCAGCATTTT.